These 25 T cell receptor beta chains came from one sample sequenced in a study of T-cell memory formation after mild COVID-19. TCRdb processed the 5' RACE reads anew with MiXCR; each CDR3 protein has one entry. The sample consists of roughly 450,000 distinct CDR3 sequences, 15% to 20% of them appearing once. The source material was PBMCs or a T cell subset sorted from them (not recorded which). These TCRs come from an adult woman who had mild COVID-19 (a few samples of this study predate the infection). Cell type and time point are not known.

This clonotype was found many times. The genes are TRBV20-1 and TRBJ1-5; D possibly corresponds to TRBD1 (6 bases). Germline CDR1 is DFQATT and CDR2 is SNEGSKA (reference sequence). The CDR3 runs to 13 residues. Trimming cost V 8 bases and J 3 bases, with 14 bases left between them. In DNA, the CDR3 is TGCAGTTCGCTAGGGGGGGACAATCAGCCCCAGCATTTT. This gives the protein CSSLGGDNQPQHF.

This sequence joins TRBV27 and TRBJ2-7; 12 bases map to TRBD2. The trim removed 2 bases at V and 5 bases at J, leaving 4 bases unmatched. There are 15 residues in the CDR3. Germline CDR1 is MNHEY and CDR2 is SMNVEV (reference sequence). CDR3 DNA sequence: TGTGCCAGCAGTTTACTAGCGGGAGGGCCCAACGAGCAGTACTTC. It codes for CASSLLAGGPNEQYF.

The chain joins TRBV3-1 to TRBJ1-2; D is uncertain. Germline V CDR1 and CDR2: LGHDT, YNNKEL (reference sequence). The CDR3 runs to 13 residues. V dropped 2 bases and J dropped 6 bases, with 10 bases sitting between them. DNA of the CDR3: TGTGCCAGCAGCCAAACGGCAGCTAATGGCTACACCTTC. It yields the protein CASSQTAANGYTF.

This clonotype showed up many times. The CDR3 spells CASSLGPSGGTDTQYF. For the CDR3, the DNA is TGTGCCAGCAGCCTAGGGCCTAGCGGGGGCACAGATACGCAGTATTTT. This sequence joins TRBV7-2 and TRBJ2-3; 9 bases line up with TRBD2. V was pared by 5 bases and J by 1 base, with 7 bases of the junction left unmatched. Per germline, CDR1 SGHTA and CDR2 FQGNSA. The CDR3 sequence is 16 residues long.

This clonotype was picked up a small number of times. The chain recombines TRBV5-1 with TRBJ2-1, with 14 bases identical to TRBD2. Germline-derived CDR1 and CDR2 are SGHRS and YFSETQ. J was trimmed by 8 bases and V by 3 bases; bases with no gene match: 7. This CDR3 comprises 16 residues. The CDR3 sequence is CASSSGGTSGGDEQFF. CDR3 DNA sequence: TGCGCCAGCAGCTCCGGAGGGACTAGCGGGGGAGATGAGCAGTTCTTC.

The chain is built from TRBV29-1 and TRBJ2-3, with D possibly called TRBD1 or TRBD2 (6 bases each). CDR1 and CDR2 from the germline V gene are SQVTM and ANQGSEA. The CDR3 is made up of 18 amino acids. V dropped 7 bases and J dropped 2 bases, with 28 bases sitting between them. Here the CDR3 reads CSAVPGTLGGPFTDTQYF. In DNA form, the CDR3 reads TGCAGCGCCGTCCCTGGGACTCTAGGGGGGCCTTTCACAGATACGCAGTATTTT.

The chain carries TRBV30 and TRBJ1-2, with D tentatively TRBD1 (5 bases). Trimming stripped 2 bases from V and 0 bases from J, with 10 bases between. The CDR3 is made up of 14 amino acids. Germline CDR1 reads GTSNPN; CDR2 reads SVGIG (reference sequence). CDR3 sequence reads: CAWSFTGANYGYTF. DNA for the CDR3: TGTGCCTGGAGTTTTACAGGAGCTAACTATGGCTACACCTTC.

The chain joins TRBV4-1 to TRBJ2-3; 8 bases match TRBD2. Trimming at V came to 2 bases and at J to 0 bases, leaving 10 bases not matched to a gene. This CDR3 has 18 amino acids. The germline gives CDR1 MGHRA, CDR2 YSYEKL. DNA for the CDR3: TGCGCCAGCAGCCAAAGGGTAGCGGGGATGTCTAGCACAGATACGCAGTATTTT. Protein: CASSQRVAGMSSTDTQYF.

The genes are TRBV12-3 or TRBV12-4 and TRBJ1-1; 9 positions agree with TRBD1. The junction had 8 bases not matched to a gene; V was cut back by 6 bases and J by 3 bases. The CDR3 length is 15 residues. The CDR3 DNA is TGTGCCAGCAGGGCGGACAGGGGAGGGGACACTGAAGCTTTCTTT. Amino acids: CASRADRGGDTEAFF.

The chain couples TRBV12-3 or TRBV12-4 to TRBJ2-7; D is ambiguous. V was pared by 5 bases and J by 2 bases, with 16 bases between. The CDR3 loop spans 15 amino acids. The CDR3 region is CASSPTALSPYEQYF. The CDR3 DNA follows: TGTGCCAGCAGTCCGACGGCACTCAGCCCCTACGAGCAGTACTTC.

CDR3: CASSSLSGGRRYEQYF. The CDR3 nucleotides read TGTGCCAGCAGCTCCCTTAGCGGGGGCAGGAGGTACGAGCAGTACTTC. This chain uses TRBV5-4 with TRBJ2-7, with 9 bases fitting TRBD2. In germline, CDR1 is SGHNT, CDR2 YYREEE (reference sequence). V was clipped by 3 bases and J by 4 bases; unmatched bases: 11. CDR3 length equals 16 residues.

This clonotype appeared a few times. The CDR3 reads CASSQDKAGIYEQYF. The CDR3, as DNA: TGTGCCAGCAGCCAAGATAAGGCAGGGATCTACGAGCAGTACTTC. J is TRBJ2-7 and V is TRBV14, with D possibly matching TRBD1 (5 bases). CDR1 is SGHDN, CDR2 FVKESK, per germline. CDR3 length: 15 amino acids. Trimming pared 0 bases from V and 3 bases from J, leaving 12 bases between.

As regards this clonotype: A much larger clone is a single base away; this may be a read error. The genes are TRBV24-1 and TRBJ1-5; D remains unclear. This CDR3 has 13 amino acids. Germline assignment: CDR1 KGHDR and CDR2 SFDVKD. The ends were cut back, 1 base at V and 4 bases at J, with 4 bases in the middle. This CDR3 reads CATSDFPNQPQHF. The CDR3 DNA reads TGTGCCACCAGTGATTTCCCGAATCAGCCCCAGCATTTT.

This chain uses TRBV7-3 with TRBJ2-7; D may be TRBD1 or TRBD2 (5 bases each). Per the germline V gene, CDR1 is SGHTA and CDR2 is FQGTGA. This CDR3 contains 16 residues. The V and J ends lost 5 bases and 1 base respectively, with 18 bases between them. The CDR3 loop reads CASSISGTAQSYEQYF. The CDR3 nucleotides read TGTGCCAGCAGCATATCCGGGACGGCTCAATCCTACGAGCAGTACTTC.

This chain connects TRBV5-1 to TRBJ2-3; no firm D call. The CDR3 has 17 residues. Per the germline V gene, CDR1 is SGHRS and CDR2 is YFSETQ. V was pared by 0 bases and J by 0 bases, with 14 bases between. As DNA, the CDR3 is TGCGCCAGCAGCTTGGAATGGTCAACCTCTAGCACAGATACGCAGTATTTT. Translation gives CASSLEWSTSSTDTQYF.

The CDR3 loop is CASSFGDPQANEQFF. The CDR3 DNA is TGTGCCAGCAGTTTTGGGGACCCACAGGCCAATGAGCAGTTCTTC. The gene calls are TRBV28 and TRBJ2-1; either TRBD1 or TRBD2 may supply D (5 bases each). Per germline, CDR1 MDHEN and CDR2 SYDVKM. The V gene lost 3 bases and the J gene lost 6 bases, with 15 bases spanning the gap. The CDR3 contains 15 residues.

This clonotype was recorded a few times. The chain combines TRBV20-1 with TRBJ2-1; 11 nucleotides line up with TRBD2. Germline values: CDR1 DFQATT, CDR2 SNEGSKA (reference sequence). The trim removed 6 bases at V and 0 bases at J, leaving 4 bases unmatched. This CDR3 contains 15 residues. The CDR3 loop is CSAGSGGASYNEQFF. The CDR3 DNA reads as TGCAGTGCAGGTAGCGGGGGGGCCTCCTACAATGAGCAGTTCTTC.

This clonotype was counted many times. J is TRBJ2-7 and V is TRBV4-3; a weak D match, TRBD1 (6 bases). The CDR3 has 15 amino acids. Deletions cut 0 bases from V and 5 bases from J, with 14 bases between. The germline V gene encodes CDR1 LGHNA and CDR2 YSLEER. CDR3 nucleotide sequence: TGCGCCAGCAGCCAAGATATCGGGACAACTGACGAGCAGTACTTC. Translating gives CASSQDIGTTDEQYF.

The V and J genes are TRBV11-2 and TRBJ2-3, with 7 bases matching TRBD2. Per germline, CDR1 SGHAT and CDR2 FQNNGV. After removal of 2 bases from V and 1 base from J, the junction contained 3 bases not matched to a gene. The CDR3 runs 15 residues. The CDR3 is CASSLYRGGTDTQYF. The DNA of the CDR3 is TGTGCCAGCAGCTTATACCGGGGGGGCACAGATACGCAGTATTTT.

This clonotype showed up just a few times. V usage is TRBV5-1 and J usage is TRBJ2-5, with 8 bases fitting TRBD2. CDR3 length: 16 residues. Germline loops: CDR1 SGHRS, CDR2 YFSETQ. J was trimmed by 5 bases and V by 3 bases; bases with no gene match: 12. The CDR3 loop reads CASSSSAAGGYETQYF. The DNA of the CDR3 is TGCGCCAGCAGCTCATCCGCGGCGGGGGGTTATGAGACCCAGTACTTC.

This clonotype occurred a few times. V usage is TRBV18 and J usage is TRBJ2-1; possibly TRBD2 for D (5 bases). Germline V gene sequence: CDR1 KGHSH, CDR2 LQKENI. Deletions cut 3 bases from V and 3 bases from J, with 9 bases between. The CDR3 is 14 amino acids. CDR3 sequence: CASSPDRDYNEQFF. The CDR3 bases are TGTGCCAGCTCACCTGATCGGGACTACAATGAGCAGTTCTTC.

This clonotype was detected only a few times. The CDR3 DNA reads TGTGCCACCTCGAAACTAGCGACTTCCTACGAGCAGTACTTC. Its protein is CATSKLATSYEQYF. The V and J genes are TRBV6-6 and TRBJ2-7; 7 positions match TRBD2. V shed 10 bases and J 1 base; nucleotides not matched to a gene: 10. The CDR3 length is 14 residues. The germline V gene has CDR1 MNHNY and CDR2 SVGAGI (reference sequence).

The chain joins TRBV5-1 to TRBJ2-7, with D possibly being TRBD1 (5 bases). Trimming left V 4 bases short and J 3 bases short, with 14 bases between. This CDR3 contains 14 residues. CDR1 is SGHRS, CDR2 YFSETQ, per germline. In DNA, the CDR3 is TGCGCCAGCAGCCCAGGCGTGCAGGGCTACGAGCAGTACTTC. Residues: CASSPGVQGYEQYF.

The chain joins TRBV19 to TRBJ1-1, with 11 bases matching TRBD1. The germline V gene encodes CDR1 LNHDA and CDR2 SQIVND (reference sequence). The junction had 8 bases not matched to a gene; V was cut back by 5 bases and J by 3 bases. This CDR3 has 16 residues. CDR3 residues: CASSPGTGGLHTEAFF. The CDR3 nucleotides read TGTGCCAGTAGTCCTGGGACAGGGGGGCTACACACTGAAGCTTTCTTT.

This clonotype was found a few times. The rearrangement uses TRBV20-1 and TRBJ2-6; 10 nucleotides align to TRBD1. Per germline, CDR1 DFQATT and CDR2 SNEGSKA (reference sequence). The CDR3 is made up of 16 amino acids. With V trimmed by 5 bases and J by 4 bases, 8 bases remained unmatched. CDR3 residues: CSAGRDRGSGANVLTF. The CDR3 DNA reads TGCAGTGCTGGACGGGACAGGGGTTCAGGGGCCAACGTCCTGACTTTC.